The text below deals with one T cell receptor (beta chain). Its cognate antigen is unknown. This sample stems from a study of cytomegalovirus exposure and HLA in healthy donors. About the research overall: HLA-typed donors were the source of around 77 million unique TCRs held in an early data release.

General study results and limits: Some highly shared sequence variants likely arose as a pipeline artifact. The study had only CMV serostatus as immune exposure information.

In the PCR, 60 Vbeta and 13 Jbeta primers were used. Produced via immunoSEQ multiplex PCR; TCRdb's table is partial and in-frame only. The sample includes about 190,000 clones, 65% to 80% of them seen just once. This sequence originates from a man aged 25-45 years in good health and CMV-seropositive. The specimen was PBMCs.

CDR3 protein: CASSQDENRNYGYTF. In nucleotides, the CDR3 is TGCGCCAGCAGCCAAGATGAGAATAGAAACTATGGCTACACCTTC. The J gene is TRBJ1-2, the V gene TRBV4-3, with D unresolved. V lost 0 bases to trimming and J lost 2 bases, with 10 bases between them. The germline V gene encodes CDR1 LGHNA and CDR2 YSLEER. The CDR3 runs 15 residues.